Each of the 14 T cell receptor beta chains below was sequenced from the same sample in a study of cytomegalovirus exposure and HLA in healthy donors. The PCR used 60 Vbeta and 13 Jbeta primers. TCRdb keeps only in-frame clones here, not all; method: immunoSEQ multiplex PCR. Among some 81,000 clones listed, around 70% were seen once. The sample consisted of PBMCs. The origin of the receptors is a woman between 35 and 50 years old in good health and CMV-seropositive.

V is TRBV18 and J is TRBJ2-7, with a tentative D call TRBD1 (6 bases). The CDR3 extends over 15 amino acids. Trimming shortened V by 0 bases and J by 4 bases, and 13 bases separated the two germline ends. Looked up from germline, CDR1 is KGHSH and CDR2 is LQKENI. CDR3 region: CASSPPGQGNYEQYF. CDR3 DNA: TGTGCCAGCTCACCACCCGGGCAGGGGAATTACGAGCAGTACTTC.

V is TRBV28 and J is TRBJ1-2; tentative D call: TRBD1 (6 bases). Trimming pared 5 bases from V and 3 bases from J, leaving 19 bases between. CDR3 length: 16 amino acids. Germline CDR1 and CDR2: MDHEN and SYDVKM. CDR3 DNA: TGTGCCAGCAGTATTCTTCACGCACAGGGAGACTATGGCTACACCTTC. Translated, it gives CASSILHAQGDYGYTF.

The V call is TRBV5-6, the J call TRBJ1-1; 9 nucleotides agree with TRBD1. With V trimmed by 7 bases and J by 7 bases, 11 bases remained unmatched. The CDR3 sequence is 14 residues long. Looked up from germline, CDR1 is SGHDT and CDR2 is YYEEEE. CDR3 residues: CASRKLDRGDEAFF. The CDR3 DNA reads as TGTGCCAGCCGAAAATTGGACAGGGGTGATGAAGCTTTCTTT.

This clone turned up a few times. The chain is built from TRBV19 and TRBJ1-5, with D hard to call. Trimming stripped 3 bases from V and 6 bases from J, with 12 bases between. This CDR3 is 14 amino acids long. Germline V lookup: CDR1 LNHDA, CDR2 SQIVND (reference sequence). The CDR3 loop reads CASSISGFGQPQHF. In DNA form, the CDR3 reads TGTGCCAGTAGTATTTCGGGTTTCGGTCAGCCCCAGCATTTT.

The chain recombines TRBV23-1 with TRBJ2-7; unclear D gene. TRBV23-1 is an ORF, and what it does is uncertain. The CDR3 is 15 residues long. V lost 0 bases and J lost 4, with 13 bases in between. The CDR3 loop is CASSQSAQSNYEQYF. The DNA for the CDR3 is TGCGCCAGCAGTCAATCAGCACAGTCAAATTACGAGCAGTACTTC.

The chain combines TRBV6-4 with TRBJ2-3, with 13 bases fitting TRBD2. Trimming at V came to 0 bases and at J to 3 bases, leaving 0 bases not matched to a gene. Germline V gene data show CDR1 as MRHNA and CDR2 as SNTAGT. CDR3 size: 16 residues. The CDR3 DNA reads TGTGCCAGCAGTGACTCGACTAGCGGGGGGACAGATACGCAGTATTTT. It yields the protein CASSDSTSGGTDTQYF.

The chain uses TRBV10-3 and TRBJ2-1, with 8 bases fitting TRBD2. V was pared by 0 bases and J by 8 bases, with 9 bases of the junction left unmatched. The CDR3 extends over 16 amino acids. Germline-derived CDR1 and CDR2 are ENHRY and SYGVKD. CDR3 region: CAISESEAGEVDEQFF. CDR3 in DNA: TGTGCCATCAGTGAGTCAGAAGCGGGGGAGGTAGATGAGCAGTTCTTC.

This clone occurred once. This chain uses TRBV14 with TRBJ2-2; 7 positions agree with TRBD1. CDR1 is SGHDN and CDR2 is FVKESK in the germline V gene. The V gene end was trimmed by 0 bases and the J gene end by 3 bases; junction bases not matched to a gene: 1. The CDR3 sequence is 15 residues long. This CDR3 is CASSQDRGHTGELFF. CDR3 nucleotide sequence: TGTGCCAGCAGCCAAGATAGGGGGCACACCGGGGAGCTGTTTTTT.

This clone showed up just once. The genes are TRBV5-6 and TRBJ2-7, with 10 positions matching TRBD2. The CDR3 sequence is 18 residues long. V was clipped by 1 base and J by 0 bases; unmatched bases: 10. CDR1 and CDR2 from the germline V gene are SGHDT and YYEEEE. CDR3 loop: CASSLRSSGSPSSYEQYF. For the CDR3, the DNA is TGTGCCAGCAGCTTGCGATCTAGCGGGAGCCCGAGCTCCTACGAGCAGTACTTC.

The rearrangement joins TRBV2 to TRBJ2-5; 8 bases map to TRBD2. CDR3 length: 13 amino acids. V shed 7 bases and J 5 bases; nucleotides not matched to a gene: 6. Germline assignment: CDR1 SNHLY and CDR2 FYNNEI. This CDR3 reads CASNTGGLETQYF. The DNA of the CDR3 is TGTGCCAGCAACACGGGAGGGCTGGAGACCCAGTACTTC.

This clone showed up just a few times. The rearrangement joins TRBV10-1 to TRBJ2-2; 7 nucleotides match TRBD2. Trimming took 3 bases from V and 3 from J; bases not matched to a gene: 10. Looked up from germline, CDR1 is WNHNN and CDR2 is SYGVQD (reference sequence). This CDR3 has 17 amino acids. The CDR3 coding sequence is TGCGCCAGCAGTGACCTCCGTGAGCGGGACTACACCGGGGAGCTGTTTTTT. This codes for CASSDLRERDYTGELFF.

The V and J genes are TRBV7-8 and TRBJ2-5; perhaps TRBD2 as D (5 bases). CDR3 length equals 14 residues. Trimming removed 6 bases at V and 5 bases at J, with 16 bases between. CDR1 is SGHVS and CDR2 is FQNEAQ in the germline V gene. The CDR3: CASREEVTGETQYF. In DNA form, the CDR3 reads TGTGCCAGCAGGGAGGAGGTGACCGGGGAGACCCAGTACTTC.

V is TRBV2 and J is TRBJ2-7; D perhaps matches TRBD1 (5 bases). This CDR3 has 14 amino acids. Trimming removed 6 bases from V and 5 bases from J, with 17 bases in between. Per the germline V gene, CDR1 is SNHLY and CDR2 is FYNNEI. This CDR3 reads CASSSRGHMDEQYF. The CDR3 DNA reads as TGTGCCAGCAGCTCCCGTGGACATATGGACGAGCAGTACTTC. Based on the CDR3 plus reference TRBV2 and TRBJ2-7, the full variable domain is EPEVTQTPSHQVTQMGQEVILRCVPISNHLYFYWYRQILGQKVEFLVSFYNNEISEKSEIFDDQFSVERPDGSNFTLKIRSTKLEDSAMYFCASSSRGHMDEQYFGPGTRLTVT.

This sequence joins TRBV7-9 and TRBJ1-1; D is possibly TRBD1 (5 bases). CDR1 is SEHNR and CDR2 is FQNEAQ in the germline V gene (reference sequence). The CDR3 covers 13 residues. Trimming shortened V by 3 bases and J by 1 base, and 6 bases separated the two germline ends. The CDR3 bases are TGTGCCAGCAGCTTTACAGGGAACACTGAAGCTTTCTTT. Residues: CASSFTGNTEAFF. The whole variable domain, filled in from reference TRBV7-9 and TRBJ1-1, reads DTGVSQNPRHKITKRGQNVTFRCDPISEHNRLYWYRQTLGQGPEFLTYFQNEAQLEKSRLLSDRFSAERPKGSFSTLEIQRTEQGDSAMYLCASSFTGNTEAFFGQGTRLTVV.